These 12 T cell receptor beta chains were sequenced from one sample in a study of cytomegalovirus exposure and HLA in healthy donors. The PCR used 60 Vbeta and 13 Jbeta primers. TCRdb keeps only in-frame clones here, not all; method: immunoSEQ multiplex PCR. Counted here are roughly 93,000 clones, under 80% occurring once; the ten biggest clones make up 7.5% to 9.5%. The source material was PBMCs. The receptors were gathered from a human donor in good health.

This rearrangement joins TRBV29-1 to TRBJ1-2; D unresolved. Germline lookup yields CDR1 SQVTM and CDR2 ANQGSEA. V was clipped by 5 bases and J by 9 bases, with 13 bases between them. The CDR3 runs to 11 residues. CDR3 residues: CSVSGESRYTF. Written as DNA, the CDR3 is TGCAGCGTTTCCGGGGAGAGTCGCTACACCTTC.

The chain is built from TRBV7-8 and TRBJ1-1; D call uncertain. The CDR3 is 13 residues long. Trimming shortened V by 2 bases and J by 1 base, and 5 bases separated the two germline ends. In germline, CDR1 is SGHVS, CDR2 FQNEAQ. The CDR3 region is CASSLLRNTEAFF. The CDR3 DNA reads as TGTGCCAGCAGCTTACTAAGGAACACTGAAGCTTTCTTT.

The chain joins TRBV19 to TRBJ1-1; possible D gene TRBD1, 6 bases. CDR1 is LNHDA and CDR2 is SQIVND in the germline V gene (reference sequence). With 4 bases removed from V and 1 base from J, the gap between germline ends came to 10 bases. This CDR3 has 14 amino acids. CDR3 in amino acids: CASSKQGTNTEAFF. The CDR3 nucleotides are TGTGCCAGTAGTAAACAGGGTACGAACACTGAAGCTTTCTTT.

V gene TRBV18 combines with J gene TRBJ1-2; D gene unclear. The CDR3 contains 15 residues. Germline V gives CDR1 KGHSH, CDR2 LQKENI. V was shortened by 3 bases and J by 0 bases, with 11 bases between the two germline ends. The CDR3 sequence: CASSPEVPANYGYTF. The DNA of the CDR3 is TGTGCCAGCTCACCCGAGGTTCCTGCTAACTATGGCTACACCTTC.

This clone has ten or more counts. V gene TRBV11-1 combines with J gene TRBJ2-1; 8 bases fit TRBD2. The trim removed 7 bases at V and 9 bases at J, leaving 2 bases unmatched. From germline, CDR1 is SGHAT and CDR2 FQDESV (reference sequence). The CDR3 is 11 amino acids. DNA of the CDR3: TGTGCCAGCACCGGACTAGCTGAGCAGTTCTTC. Protein sequence: CASTGLAEQFF.

J is TRBJ2-7 and V is TRBV19; 16 nucleotides agree with TRBD2. Germline CDR1 and CDR2: LNHDA and SQIVND (reference sequence). Germline trimming cut 6 bases from V and 1 base from J; bases unmatched to any gene: 3. This CDR3 is 16 amino acids long. CDR3 nucleotides: TGTGCCAGTAGAGGGACTAGCGGGAGGGTTTCCTACGAGCAGTACTTC. Translation gives CASRGTSGRVSYEQYF.

This clone was observed at least ten times. The J gene is TRBJ2-7, the V gene TRBV7-5; the table names TRBD2, a call not compared with the DNA. TRBV7-5 represents a pseudogene. The CDR3 is 16 residues long. CDR3 nucleotides: TGTGTCAGAAGCTTAGTTGGACTAGCGAACAACTACGAGCAGTACTTC. This sequence encodes CVRSLVGLANNYEQYF.

This chain uses TRBV27 with TRBJ1-6; a weak D match, TRBD1 (6 bases). V was trimmed by 4 bases and J by 11 bases, leaving 15 bases between them. The CDR3 totals 14 residues. Germline values: CDR1 MNHEY, CDR2 SMNVEV (reference sequence). The CDR3 region is CASSSQGRLAPLHF. The CDR3 DNA is TGTGCCAGCAGTTCACAGGGTCGGTTGGCACCCCTCCACTTT.

This clone was seen at least ten times. The V gene is TRBV5-6, the J gene TRBJ2-2; TRBD2 might be the D (6 bases). Germline V gene data show CDR1 as SGHDT and CDR2 as YYEEEE. The V end lost 0 bases, the J end lost 6 bases, and 15 bases lay between the germline ends. The CDR3 has 16 amino acids. The CDR3 nucleotides are TGTGCCAGCAGCTTGGGTGATAGGAGGGGCGCCGGGGAGCTGTTTTTT. This codes for CASSLGDRRGAGELFF.

The chain couples TRBV5-8 to TRBJ2-1, with 11 bases aligning to TRBD2. CDR1 and CDR2 from the germline V gene are SGHTS and YDEGEE. V was clipped by 2 bases and J by 5 bases; unmatched bases: 3. This CDR3 has 15 amino acids. The CDR3 loop is CASSFGTSGHNEQFF. DNA for the CDR3: TGTGCCAGCAGCTTTGGGACTAGCGGACACAATGAGCAGTTCTTC.

The V call is TRBV13, the J call TRBJ2-1; no firm D call. The CDR3 contains 15 residues. Germline V lookup: CDR1 PRHDT, CDR2 FYEKMQ (reference sequence). Between the trimmed V and J ends, which lost 4 bases and 3 bases, there was a span of 13 bases. CDR3 nucleotides: TGTGCCAGCAGCTCCCGGGTCGCCCACTACAATGAGCAGTTCTTC. This gives the protein CASSSRVAHYNEQFF.

The genes are TRBV5-1 and TRBJ1-1; D remains unclear. Germline CDR1 is SGHRS and CDR2 is YFSETQ. V was cut by 0 bases and J by 5 bases, with 14 bases left in between. The CDR3 has 15 residues. The CDR3 DNA follows: TGCGCCAGCAGCTTGGGACGGAGCGGAACTACTGAAGCTTTCTTT. This encodes CASSLGRSGTTEAFF.